The clone carrying this TCR beta chain was detected only a few times. Data came from immunoSEQ multiplex PCR; TCRdb stores just in-frame clones and leaves some out. The repertoire holds some 6,900 clones, with about 73% as singletons. Patient tissue came from resections in Japan or China, 2014–2017. The CDR3 covers 13 residues. The trim removed 4 bases at V and 2 bases at J, leaving 3 bases unmatched. The germline V gene encodes CDR1 SQVTM and CDR2 ANQGSEA. The sample belongs to a study of immune evolution from preneoplasia to lung adenocarcinoma. The chain employs TRBV29-1 and TRBJ1-2; 8 positions agree with TRBD1. This sequence originates from an older donor with lung adenocarcinoma. The specimen was FFPE lung adenocarcinoma in situ tissue. The CDR3: CSVGTGMNYGYTF. The CDR3 DNA reads TGCAGCGTTGGGACAGGGATGAACTATGGCTACACCTTC.